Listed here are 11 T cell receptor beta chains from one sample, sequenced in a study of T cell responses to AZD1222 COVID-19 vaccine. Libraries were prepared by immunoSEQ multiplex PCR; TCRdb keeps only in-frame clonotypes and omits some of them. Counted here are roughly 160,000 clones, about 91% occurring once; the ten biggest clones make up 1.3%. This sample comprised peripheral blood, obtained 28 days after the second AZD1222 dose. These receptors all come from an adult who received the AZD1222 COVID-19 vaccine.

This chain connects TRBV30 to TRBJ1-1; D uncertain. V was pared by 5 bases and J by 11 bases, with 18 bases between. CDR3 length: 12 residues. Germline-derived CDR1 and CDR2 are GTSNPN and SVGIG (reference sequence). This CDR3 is CAWDISLTKAFF. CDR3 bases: TGTGCCTGGGACATCTCTTTAACCAAGGCTTTCTTT.

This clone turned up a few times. CDR3 DNA sequence: TGCGCCAGCAGCCTCCGGCCTGGGGGCGAGGACTATGGCTACACCTTC. Translated: CASSLRPGGEDYGYTF. The chain is built from TRBV4-3 and TRBJ1-2; D possibly corresponds to TRBD1 (6 bases). V lost 4 bases to trimming and J lost 3 bases, with 18 bases between them. The germline V gene encodes CDR1 LGHNA and CDR2 YSLEER. This CDR3 has 16 amino acids.

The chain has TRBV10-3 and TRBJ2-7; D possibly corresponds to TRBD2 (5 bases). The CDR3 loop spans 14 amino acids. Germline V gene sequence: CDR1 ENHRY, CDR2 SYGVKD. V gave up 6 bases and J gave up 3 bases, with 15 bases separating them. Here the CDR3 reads CAIRAGAELYEQYF. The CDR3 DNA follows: TGTGCCATCAGGGCCGGAGCGGAACTCTACGAGCAGTACTTC.

The CDR3 loop reads CASSLARQSWQYF. In nucleotides, the CDR3 is TGTGCCAGCAGCTTAGCGCGGCAGTCATGGCAGTATTTT. J is TRBJ2-3 and V is TRBV7-2; D remains ambiguous. The CDR3 sequence is 13 residues long. From germline, CDR1 is SGHTA and CDR2 FQGNSA. Trimming stripped 0 bases from V and 11 bases from J, with 12 bases between.

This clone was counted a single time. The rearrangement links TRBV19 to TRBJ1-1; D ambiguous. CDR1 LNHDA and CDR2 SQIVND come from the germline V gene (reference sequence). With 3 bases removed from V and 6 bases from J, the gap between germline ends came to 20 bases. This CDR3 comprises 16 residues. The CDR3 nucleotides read TGTGCCAGTAGTATCGATTCAGTCACAGTTTGGGCTGAAGCTTTCTTT. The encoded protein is CASSIDSVTVWAEAFF.

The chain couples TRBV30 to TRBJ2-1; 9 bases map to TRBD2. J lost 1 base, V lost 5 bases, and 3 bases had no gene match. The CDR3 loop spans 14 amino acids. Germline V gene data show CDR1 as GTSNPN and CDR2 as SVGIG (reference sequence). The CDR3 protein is CAWALAGSYNEQFF. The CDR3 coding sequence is TGTGCCTGGGCTCTAGCGGGGTCCTACAATGAGCAGTTCTTC.

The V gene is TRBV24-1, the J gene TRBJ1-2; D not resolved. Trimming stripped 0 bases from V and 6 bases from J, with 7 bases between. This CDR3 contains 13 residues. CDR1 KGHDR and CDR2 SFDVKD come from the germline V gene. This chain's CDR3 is CATSDLFQNGYTF. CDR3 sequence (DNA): TGTGCCACCAGTGATTTGTTTCAGAATGGCTACACCTTC.

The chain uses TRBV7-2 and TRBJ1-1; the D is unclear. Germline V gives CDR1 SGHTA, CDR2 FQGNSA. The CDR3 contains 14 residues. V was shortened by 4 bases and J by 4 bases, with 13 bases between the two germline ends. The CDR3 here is CASSSMPQSTEAFF. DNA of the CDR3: TGTGCCAGCAGCTCAATGCCCCAATCCACTGAAGCTTTCTTT.

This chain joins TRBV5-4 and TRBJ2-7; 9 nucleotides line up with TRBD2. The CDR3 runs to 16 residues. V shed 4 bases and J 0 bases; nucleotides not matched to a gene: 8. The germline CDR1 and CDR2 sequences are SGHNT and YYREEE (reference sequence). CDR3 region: CASSRSGGGGSYEQYF. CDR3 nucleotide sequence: TGTGCCAGCAGCCGGTCTGGCGGGGGGGGCTCCTACGAGCAGTACTTC.

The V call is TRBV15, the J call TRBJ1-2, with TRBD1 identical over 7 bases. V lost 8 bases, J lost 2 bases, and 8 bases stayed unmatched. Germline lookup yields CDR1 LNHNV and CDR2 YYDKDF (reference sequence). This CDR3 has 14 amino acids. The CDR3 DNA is TGTGCCACCGATTCCTCGACAGGGAACTATGGCTACACCTTC. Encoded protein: CATDSSTGNYGYTF.

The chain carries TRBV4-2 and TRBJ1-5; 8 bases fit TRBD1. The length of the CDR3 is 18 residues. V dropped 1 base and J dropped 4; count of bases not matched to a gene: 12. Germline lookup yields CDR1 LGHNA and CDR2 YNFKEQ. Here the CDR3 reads CASSQVHAGGVANQPQHF. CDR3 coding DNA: TGTGCCAGCAGCCAAGTTCATGCAGGGGGCGTAGCAAATCAGCCCCAGCATTTT.